This passage covers 17 T cell receptor beta chains from one sample sequenced in a study of PD-1 blockade in classical Hodgkin lymphoma. The time point is: cycle 4 day 1 (C4D1), after 6 weeks of nivolumab. Each patient's relapse followed autologous stem cell transplantation, and brentuximab vedotin exposure varied. The study purified CD4+ T cells from thawed PBMCs using magnetic negative selection. Clones were sequenced by immunoSEQ multiplex PCR, and TCRdb holds only the in-frame ones, with some missing. The data show 20,000 to 25,000 clones, approximately 79% seen once. The sample here was CD4+ T cells from blood, taken before the fourth cycle of nivolumab. Receptors originate from a human donor with classical Hodgkin lymphoma.

The chain carries TRBV19 and TRBJ1-6; perhaps TRBD1 as D (5 bases). In germline, CDR1 is LNHDA, CDR2 SQIVND (reference sequence). This CDR3 comprises 17 residues. V gave up 3 bases and J gave up 2 bases, with 14 bases separating them. CDR3 DNA: TGTGCCAGTAGTATTGGGACCTCGGGCACCTATAATTCACCCCTCCACTTT. It encodes CASSIGTSGTYNSPLHF.

The V and J genes are TRBV18 and TRBJ1-2; D gene ambiguous. The V gene lost 5 bases and the J gene lost 1 base, with 11 bases spanning the gap. This CDR3 is 14 amino acids long. In germline, CDR1 is KGHSH, CDR2 LQKENI. The CDR3, as DNA: TGTGCCAGCTCATCGTTGGGCCTTAACTATGGCTACACCTTC. Amino acids: CASSSLGLNYGYTF.

V is TRBV5-1 and J is TRBJ2-7; D gene unclear. This CDR3 is 12 amino acids long. V was pared by 0 bases and J by 4 bases, with 5 bases between. Germline lookup yields CDR1 SGHRS and CDR2 YFSETQ. The CDR3 reads CASSLDLYEQYF. DNA of the CDR3: TGCGCCAGCAGCTTGGATCTTTACGAGCAGTACTTC.

J is TRBJ1-5 and V is TRBV19; possibly TRBD1 for D (5 bases). The V gene's germline CDR1 is LNHDA and CDR2 SQIVND (reference sequence). Trimming took 3 bases from V and 1 from J, leaving 7 bases between them. This CDR3 spans 14 amino acids. CDR3 nucleotide sequence: TGTGCCAGTAGTATTAAGGGGAGCAATCAGCCCCAGCATTTT. As protein: CASSIKGSNQPQHF.

The J gene is TRBJ2-7, the V gene TRBV4-1; D remains unclear. The germline gives CDR1 MGHRA, CDR2 YSYEKL. V was trimmed by 0 bases and J by 4 bases, leaving 7 bases between them. The length of the CDR3 is 13 residues. CDR3 nucleotides: TGCGCCAGCAGCCAAGATAACGTTTACGAGCAGTACTTC. It yields the protein CASSQDNVYEQYF.

This chain connects TRBV6-1 to TRBJ1-1, with D tentatively TRBD1 (5 bases). CDR1 is MNHNS and CDR2 is SASEGT in the germline V gene. The CDR3 extends over 14 amino acids. V lost 7 bases and J lost 3, with 15 bases in between. The CDR3 DNA reads as TGTGCCAGCATTTCCTCGGACAAGGACACTGAAGCTTTCTTT. This translates into CASISSDKDTEAFF.

This chain uses TRBV6-6 with TRBJ1-1; D remains unclear. Deletions cut 5 bases from V and 1 base from J, with 5 bases between. Germline lookup yields CDR1 MNHNY and CDR2 SVGAGI (reference sequence). This CDR3 spans 12 amino acids. CDR3 DNA: TGTGCCAGCAGTATGTGGAACACTGAAGCTTTCTTT. Translated: CASSMWNTEAFF.

The chain links TRBV7-9 to TRBJ1-4; possible D gene TRBD1, 5 bases. The CDR3 length is 15 residues. With 4 bases removed from V and 12 bases from J, the gap between germline ends came to 21 bases. Germline CDR1 reads SEHNR; CDR2 reads FQNEAQ (reference sequence). CDR3 protein: CASSSHLGGDEELFF. In nucleotides, the CDR3 is TGTGCCAGCAGCTCCCATTTGGGGGGGGATGAGGAACTGTTTTTT. Full variable domain (outside the CDR3, taken from reference TRBV7-9 and TRBJ1-4): DTGVSQNPRHKITKRGQNVTFRCDPISEHNRLYWYRQTLGQGPEFLTYFQNEAQLEKSRLLSDRFSAERPKGSFSTLEIQRTEQGDSAMYLCASSSHLGGDEELFFGSGTQLSVL.

The V call is TRBV7-2, the J call TRBJ1-2; 7 nucleotides agree with TRBD1. V trimming: 2 bases; J trimming: 2 bases; junction bases outside the gene matches: 5. CDR1 and CDR2 (germline): SGHTA, FQGNSA. This CDR3 region has 15 residues. The CDR3 protein is CASSLPPGQNYGYTF. The CDR3 DNA sequence: TGTGCCAGCAGCTTACCGCCGGGACAGAACTATGGCTACACCTTC.

This clone was observed once. The junction departs from the called germline gene at one end, perhaps through a read error. The rearrangement links TRBV7-3 to TRBJ2-1; 8 nucleotides line up with TRBD2. Germline V gene sequence: CDR1 SGHTA, CDR2 FQGTGA. There are 15 residues in the CDR3. The CDR3 coding sequence is TGTGCCAGCAGATTAACGGGGGGGTCCTACAATGAGCAGTTCTTC. This encodes CASRLTGGSYNEQFF.

The chain employs TRBV6-1 and TRBJ1-5; D might be TRBD1 (6 bases). The CDR3 runs 13 residues. Germline V lookup: CDR1 MNHNS, CDR2 SASEGT. V was trimmed by 7 bases and J by 6 bases, leaving 13 bases between them. DNA of the CDR3: TGTGCCAGCACCGAACAGGGCCGTCAGCCCCAGCATTTT. Protein product: CASTEQGRQPQHF.

V and J are TRBV5-4 and TRBJ1-3; 7 bases agree with TRBD1. The CDR3 has 18 amino acids. The J segment lost 4 bases and the V segment lost 2 bases, leaving 15 bases of the junction unmatched. From germline, CDR1 is SGHNT and CDR2 YYREEE (reference sequence). CDR3 nucleotide sequence: TGTGCCAGCAGCTTACACTGGACGGACAGGCAATTCGGAAACACCATATATTTT. It translates to CASSLHWTDRQFGNTIYF.

The genes are TRBV29-1 and TRBJ2-1, with D tentatively TRBD1 or TRBD2 (5 bases each). CDR1 is SQVTM, CDR2 ANQGSEA, per germline. V lost 4 bases and J lost 7, with 14 bases in between. CDR3 length: 13 amino acids. The CDR3 nucleotides read TGCAGCGTTGCCCGGGACGTCGTTAATGAGCAGTTCTTC. Amino acids: CSVARDVVNEQFF.

This clone was recorded once. The J gene is TRBJ2-5, the V gene TRBV7-8; no clear D gene. Germline CDR1 reads SGHVS; CDR2 reads FQNEAQ. V lost 5 bases and J lost 0, with 10 bases in between. The CDR3 runs 14 residues. CDR3 sequence (DNA): TGTGCCAGCAGCCTTGGCATAGACCAAGAGACCCAGTACTTC. Encoded protein: CASSLGIDQETQYF.

This chain links TRBV25-1 with TRBJ1-1; D not certain. The CDR3 runs 15 residues. Germline V gene sequence: CDR1 MGHDK, CDR2 SYGVNS. Trimming cost V 3 bases and J 0 bases, with 11 bases left between them. The CDR3 coding sequence is TGTGCCAGCAGTGACCGGGAGGGTATGAACACTGAAGCTTTCTTT. Its translation: CASSDREGMNTEAFF.

This clone was counted only a few times. The V gene is TRBV2, the J gene TRBJ1-4; D unresolved. The V end lost 3 bases, the J end lost 7 bases, and 15 bases lay between the germline ends. CDR3 length equals 15 residues. Germline CDR1 reads SNHLY; CDR2 reads FYNNEI. The CDR3 nucleotides read TGTGCCAGCAGTGAGTTCGACTTTACCTCTGAAAAACTGTTTTTT. This encodes CASSEFDFTSEKLFF.

This clone came up a few times. This chain uses TRBV2 with TRBJ1-2, with a tentative D call TRBD1 (6 bases). Germline V CDR1 and CDR2: SNHLY, FYNNEI. V dropped 8 bases and J dropped 8 bases, with 15 bases sitting between them. The CDR3 is 12 amino acids. The CDR3 is CASGLQGRGYTF. CDR3 in DNA: TGTGCCAGCGGTTTACAGGGACGCGGCTACACCTTC.